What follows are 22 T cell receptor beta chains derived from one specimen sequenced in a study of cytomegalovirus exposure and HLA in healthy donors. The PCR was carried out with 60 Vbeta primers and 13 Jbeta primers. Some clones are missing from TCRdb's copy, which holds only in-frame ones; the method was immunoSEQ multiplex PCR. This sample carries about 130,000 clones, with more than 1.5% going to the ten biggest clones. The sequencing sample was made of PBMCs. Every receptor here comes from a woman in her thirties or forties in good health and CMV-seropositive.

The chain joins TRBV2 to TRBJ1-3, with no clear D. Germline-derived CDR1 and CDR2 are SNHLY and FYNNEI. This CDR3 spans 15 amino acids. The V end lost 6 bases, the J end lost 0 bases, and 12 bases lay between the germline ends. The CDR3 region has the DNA TGTGCCAGCAGCGCCGAGAGGGCCTCTGGAAACACCATATATTTT. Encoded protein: CASSAERASGNTIYF.

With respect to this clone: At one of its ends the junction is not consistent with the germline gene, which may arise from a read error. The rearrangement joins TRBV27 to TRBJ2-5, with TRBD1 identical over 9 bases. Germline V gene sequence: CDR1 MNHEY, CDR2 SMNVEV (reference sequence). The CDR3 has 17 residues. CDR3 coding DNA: TGTGCCAGCCGTTTTTTGACCGGGACAGGGAGGGGAGAGACCCAGTACTTC. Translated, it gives CASRFLTGTGRGETQYF.

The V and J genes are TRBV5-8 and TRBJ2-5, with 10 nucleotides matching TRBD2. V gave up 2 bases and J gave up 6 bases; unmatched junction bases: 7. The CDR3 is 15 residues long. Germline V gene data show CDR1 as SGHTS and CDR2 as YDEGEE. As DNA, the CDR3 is TGTGCCAGCAGCTTCAGCGGGAGGGAGAGGAAGACCCAGTACTTC. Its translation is CASSFSGRERKTQYF.

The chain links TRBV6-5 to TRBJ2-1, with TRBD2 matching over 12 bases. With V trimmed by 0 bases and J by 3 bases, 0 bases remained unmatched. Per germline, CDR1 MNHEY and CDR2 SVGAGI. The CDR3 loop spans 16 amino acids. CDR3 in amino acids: CASSYSTSGSYNEQFF. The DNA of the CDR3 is TGTGCCAGCAGTTACTCGACTAGCGGGAGCTACAATGAGCAGTTCTTC.

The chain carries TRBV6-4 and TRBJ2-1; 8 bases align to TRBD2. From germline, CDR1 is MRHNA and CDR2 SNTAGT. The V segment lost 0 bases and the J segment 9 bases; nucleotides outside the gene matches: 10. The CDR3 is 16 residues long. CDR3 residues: CASSDSGLAGGGEQFF. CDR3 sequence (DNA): TGTGCCAGCAGTGACTCGGGATTGGCGGGAGGCGGTGAGCAGTTCTTC.

This CDR3 is CAWGTGSQPQHF. Written as DNA, the CDR3 is TGTGCCTGGGGGACAGGGAGTCAGCCCCAGCATTTT. This chain joins TRBV30 and TRBJ1-5; the match to TRBD1 covers 9 bases. The CDR3 runs to 12 residues. CDR1 GTSNPN and CDR2 SVGIG come from the germline V gene (reference sequence). V trimming: 5 bases; J trimming: 6 bases; junction bases outside the gene matches: 2.

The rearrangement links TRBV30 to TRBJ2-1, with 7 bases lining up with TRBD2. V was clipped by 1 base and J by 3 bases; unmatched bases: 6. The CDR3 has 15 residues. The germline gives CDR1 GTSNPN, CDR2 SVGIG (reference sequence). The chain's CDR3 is CAWSGGGRVYNEQFF. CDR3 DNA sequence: TGTGCCTGGAGTGGGGGCGGGAGAGTCTACAATGAGCAGTTCTTC.

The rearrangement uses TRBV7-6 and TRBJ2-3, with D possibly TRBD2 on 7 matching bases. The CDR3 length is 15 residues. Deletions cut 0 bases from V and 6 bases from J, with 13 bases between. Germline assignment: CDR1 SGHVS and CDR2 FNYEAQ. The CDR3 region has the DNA TGTGCCAGCAGCTTAGCAGGGGGGGCTCTGGATACGCAGTATTTT. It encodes CASSLAGGALDTQYF.

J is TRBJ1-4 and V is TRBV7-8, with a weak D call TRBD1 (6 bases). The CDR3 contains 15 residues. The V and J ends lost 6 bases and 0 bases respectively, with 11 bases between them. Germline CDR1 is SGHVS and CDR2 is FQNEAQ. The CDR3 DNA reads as TGTGCCAGCAGTCCACAGGGTGCAACTAATGAAAAACTGTTTTTT. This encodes CASSPQGATNEKLFF.

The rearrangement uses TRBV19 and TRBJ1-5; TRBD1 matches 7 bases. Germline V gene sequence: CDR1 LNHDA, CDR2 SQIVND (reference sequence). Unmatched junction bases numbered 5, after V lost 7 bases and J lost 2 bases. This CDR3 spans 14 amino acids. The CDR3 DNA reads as TGTGCCAGTACCCCCACAGGGGGCAATCAGCCCCAGCATTTT. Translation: CASTPTGGNQPQHF.

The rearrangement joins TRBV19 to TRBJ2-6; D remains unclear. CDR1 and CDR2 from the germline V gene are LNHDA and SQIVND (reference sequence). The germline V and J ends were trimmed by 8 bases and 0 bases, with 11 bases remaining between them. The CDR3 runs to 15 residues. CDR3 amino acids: CASVTSNSGANVLTF. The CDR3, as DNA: TGTGCCAGTGTGACAAGCAACTCTGGGGCCAACGTCCTGACTTTC. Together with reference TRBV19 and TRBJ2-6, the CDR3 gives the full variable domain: DGGITQSPKYLFRKEGQNVTLSCEQNLNHDAMYWYRQDPGQGLRLIYYSQIVNDFQKGDIAEGYSVSREKKESFPLTVTSAQKNPTAFYLCASVTSNSGANVLTFGAGSRLTVL.

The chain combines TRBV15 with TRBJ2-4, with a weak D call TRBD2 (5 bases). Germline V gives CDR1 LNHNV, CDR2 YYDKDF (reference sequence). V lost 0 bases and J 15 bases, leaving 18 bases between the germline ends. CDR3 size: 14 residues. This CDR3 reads CATSRDPEDAMRYF. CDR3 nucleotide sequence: TGTGCCACCAGCAGAGATCCGGAGGACGCAATGCGGTACTTC.

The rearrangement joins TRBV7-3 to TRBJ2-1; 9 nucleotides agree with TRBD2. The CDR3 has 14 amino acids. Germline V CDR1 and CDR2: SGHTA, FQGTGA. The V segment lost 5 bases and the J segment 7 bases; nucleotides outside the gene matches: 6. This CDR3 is CASSIIAGANEQFF. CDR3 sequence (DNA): TGTGCCAGCAGCATCATAGCGGGAGCTAATGAGCAGTTCTTC.

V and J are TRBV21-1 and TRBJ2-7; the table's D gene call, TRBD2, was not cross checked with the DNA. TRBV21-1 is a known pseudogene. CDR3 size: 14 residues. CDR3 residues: CASRSPAGTDEQYF. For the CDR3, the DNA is TGTGCCAGCAGATCTCCAGCGGGAACGGACGAGCAGTACTTC.

CDR3 sequence reads: CASSYRVSGSISEQFF. The CDR3 DNA reads TGCGCCAGCAGTTACCGAGTTAGCGGGAGTATTAGTGAGCAGTTCTTC. The chain employs TRBV10-1 and TRBJ2-1, with 9 bases matching TRBD2. The germline V gene has CDR1 WNHNN and CDR2 SYGVQD (reference sequence). The CDR3 is made up of 16 amino acids. V was clipped by 5 bases and J by 9 bases; unmatched bases: 14.

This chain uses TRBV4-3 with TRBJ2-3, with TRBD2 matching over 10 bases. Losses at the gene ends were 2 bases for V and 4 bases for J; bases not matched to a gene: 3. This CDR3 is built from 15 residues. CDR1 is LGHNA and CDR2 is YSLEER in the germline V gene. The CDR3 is CASSQTSGVADTQYF. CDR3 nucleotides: TGCGCCAGCAGCCAAACTAGCGGGGTGGCAGATACGCAGTATTTT.

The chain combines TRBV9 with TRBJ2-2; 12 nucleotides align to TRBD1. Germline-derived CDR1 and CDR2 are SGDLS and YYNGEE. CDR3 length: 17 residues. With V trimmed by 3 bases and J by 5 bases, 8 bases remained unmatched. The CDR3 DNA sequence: TGTGCCAGCAGCGGACAACCGGGACAGGGGGCTACCGGGGAGCTGTTTTTT. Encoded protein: CASSGQPGQGATGELFF.

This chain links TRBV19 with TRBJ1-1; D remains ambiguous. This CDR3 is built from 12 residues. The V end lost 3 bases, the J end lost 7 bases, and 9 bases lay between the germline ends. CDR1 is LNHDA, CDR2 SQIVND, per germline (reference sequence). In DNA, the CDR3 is TGTGCCAGTAGTATGCTTAACGGTGAAGCTTTCTTT. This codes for CASSMLNGEAFF.

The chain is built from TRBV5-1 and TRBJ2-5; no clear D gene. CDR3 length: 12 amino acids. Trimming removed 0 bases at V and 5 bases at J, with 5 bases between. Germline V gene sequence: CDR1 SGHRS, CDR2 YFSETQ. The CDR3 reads CASSLVLETQYF. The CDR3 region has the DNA TGCGCCAGCAGCTTGGTTCTCGAGACCCAGTACTTC.

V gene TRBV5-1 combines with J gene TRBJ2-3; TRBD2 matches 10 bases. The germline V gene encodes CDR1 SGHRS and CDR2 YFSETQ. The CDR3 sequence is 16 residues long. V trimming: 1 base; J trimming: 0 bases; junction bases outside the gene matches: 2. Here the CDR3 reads CASSLRTSGSTDTQYF. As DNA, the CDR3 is TGCGCCAGCAGCTTGAGGACTAGCGGTAGCACAGATACGCAGTATTTT.

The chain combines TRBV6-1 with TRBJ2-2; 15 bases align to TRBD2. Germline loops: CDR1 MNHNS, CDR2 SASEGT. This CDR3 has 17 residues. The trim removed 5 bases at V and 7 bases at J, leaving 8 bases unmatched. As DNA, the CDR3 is TGTGCCAGCAGTCAAGGACTAGCGGGAGGGTGGAGCGGGGAGCTGTTTTTT. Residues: CASSQGLAGGWSGELFF.

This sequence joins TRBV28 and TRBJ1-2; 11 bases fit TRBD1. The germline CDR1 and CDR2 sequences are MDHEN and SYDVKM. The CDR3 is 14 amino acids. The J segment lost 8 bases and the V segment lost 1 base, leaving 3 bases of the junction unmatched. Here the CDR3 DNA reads TGTGCCAGCAGTTTATCCTGGGACAGGGGGGGCTACACCTTC. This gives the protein CASSLSWDRGGYTF.